This T cell receptor (beta chain) was sequenced for a study of T cells after yellow fever vaccination. This clonotype has just a few counts. What it binds is not known. One entry per CDR3 protein results from TCRdb running MiXCR on the 5' RACE reads. In the table there are about 220,000 distinct CDR3 sequences, approximately 3.2% of which are singletons. Study-wide results and caveats: Clonotypes appearing in both CD4 and CD8 compartments existed, and their share was small. Clones that expanded after primary vaccination mostly reappeared after the booster (around 96% CD4, 75% to 90% CD8). The secondary T-cell response peaked on day 5, not day 15, but was weaker. Abundant contaminating clonotypes from the bulk population could appear in FACS-sorted repertoires.

The V end lost 6 bases, the J end lost 6 bases, and 20 bases lay between the germline ends. Germline CDR1 DFQATT, CDR2 SNEGSKA (reference sequence). This CDR3 has 14 amino acids. The source is a man aged 18 to 30 who received the YFV17D yellow fever vaccine. V gene TRBV20-1 combines with J gene TRBJ1-2; D not resolved. This material consisted of CD4+ T cells sorted from PBMCs, taken 10 days after the yellow fever booster vaccination. The CDR3 protein is CSATSGEGKDGYTF. The CDR3 coding sequence is TGCAGTGCCACGTCCGGAGAAGGAAAGGATGGCTACACCTTC.